This is a list of T cell receptor beta chains from one sample in a study of shared clonotypes between healthy human individuals. TCRdb's table, derived via immunoSEQ multiplex PCR, lists solely in-frame clones and lacks some. The repertoire holds about 1.5 million clones, roughly 96% seen once, with approximately 1.1% in the top ten. Material for sequencing was naive CD4+ T cells sorted from blood. These receptors all stem from a man aged 25 to 40 in good health. CDR3s include the opening cysteine and the closing phenylalanine or tryptophan. A D gene is named only where the DNA matches it firmly. A row's size may be missing; if present it is once, few, many or a size class.

CDR3nt | CDR3aa | d_gene | j_gene | len | v_gene | abundance
TGCGCCAGCAGCCAAGATGCTAGGGCAGGGATTTACGAGCAGTACTTC | CASSQDARAGIYEQYF | . | TRBJ2-7 | 16 | TRBV4-3 | once
TGTGCCAGCAGCCCCCCCCCGGGGCCGGAGACCCAGTACTTC | CASSPPPGPETQYF | . | TRBJ2-5 | 14 | TRBV5-4 | .
TGTGCCAGCAGGCCCTCGGGTGCCAATGAGCAGTTCTTC | CASRPSGANEQFF | . | TRBJ2-1 | 13 | TRBV6-5 | .
TGTGCCAGCAGTTACGTCAATGCCCCGGGCTACACCTTC | CASSYVNAPGYTF | . | TRBJ1-2 | 13 | TRBV6-5 | .
TGTGCCAGCTCTAACACGGGGTGGGTAACTGAAGCTTTCTTT | CASSNTGWVTEAFF | . | TRBJ1-1 | 14 | TRBV6-1 | .
TGTGCCAGCAGCGTAGGTATCTCCTACGAGCAGTACTTC | CASSVGISYEQYF | . | TRBJ2-7 | 13 | TRBV9 | .
TGTGCCAGCAGCTTACAGGTCTACGAGCAGTACTTC | CASSLQVYEQYF | . | TRBJ2-7 | 12 | TRBV7-8 | .
TGTGCCAGCAGGCTACCGGGACGGATTTTGAACACTGAAGCTTTCTTT | CASRLPGRILNTEAFF | . | TRBJ1-1 | 16 | TRBV27 | .
TGCGCCAGCAGCCAGGGGCCGGGACTCATGACCTACGAGCAGTACTTC | CASSQGPGLMTYEQYF | . | TRBJ2-7 | 16 | TRBV4-3 | .
TGTGCCAGCAGCGTAGCGACAGGGAGATACTACGAGCAGTACTTC | CASSVATGRYYEQYF | TRBD1 | TRBJ2-7 | 15 | TRBV9 | .
TGTGCCACCAGCAGAGATCTCAGGATCGAGCAGTACTTC | CATSRDLRIEQYF | . | TRBJ2-7 | 13 | TRBV15 | .
TGCAGCGTGGCGCCCCGCCTCCGCACAGATACGCAGTATTTT | CSVAPRLRTDTQYF | . | TRBJ2-3 | 14 | TRBV29-1 | .
TGTGCCAGCAGCCCATACACCAGACGCTCCTACAATGAGCAGTTCTTC | CASSPYTRRSYNEQFF | . | TRBJ2-1 | 16 | TRBV14 | .
TGTGCCAGCAGCTCCTCAACCTCCGGGACTCCCTTGGGAGATACGCAGTATTTT | CASSSSTSGTPLGDTQYF | . | TRBJ2-3 | 18 | TRBV7-3 | .
TGCGCCAGCAGCCGATCGACTAGCGACCATTACGAGCAGTACTTC | CASSRSTSDHYEQYF | TRBD2 | TRBJ2-7 | 15 | TRBV4-1 | .
TGTGCCAGCAGCTACGGTACGCGAGGCACCGGGGAGCTGTTTTTT | CASSYGTRGTGELFF | . | TRBJ2-2 | 15 | TRBV7-9 | .
TGTGCCAGCAGCTCCCCCCGGACAGGGGGACTCGAGCAGTACTTC | CASSSPRTGGLEQYF | TRBD1 | TRBJ2-7 | 15 | TRBV5-6 | .
TGCGCCAGCAGCTTGTTGGAAGGGGGCTTTCTGGAGACCCAGTACTTC | CASSLLEGGFLETQYF | TRBD1 | TRBJ2-5 | 16 | TRBV5-1 | once
TGCGCCAGCAGCTTGCCTCAAAGGACTAGCGGGAGAAGGGATACCCGTTCGGCAGATACGCAGTATTTT | CASSLPQRTSGRRDTRSADTQYF | TRBD2 | TRBJ2-3 | 23 | TRBV5-1 | once
TGTGCCAGCTCACCACAACGGGCCTACTACGAGCAGTACTTC | CASSPQRAYYEQYF | . | TRBJ2-7 | 14 | TRBV18 | .
TGCGCCAGCAGCCAAGCCCCGAGGGGTCCCGAGCAGTACTTC | CASSQAPRGPEQYF | . | TRBJ2-7 | 14 | TRBV4-3 | once
TGTGCCAGCAGCTCGGGACAATATTACGAGCAGTACTTC | CASSSGQYYEQYF | . | TRBJ2-7 | 13 | TRBV2 | .
TGCGCCAGCAGTGAGTCAGGGGGTAGCACCGGGGAGCTGTTTTTT | CASSESGGSTGELFF | . | TRBJ2-2 | 15 | TRBV10-1 | .
TGTGCCAGCAGCGTACGGACAGGAATATACAATGAGCAGTTCTTC | CASSVRTGIYNEQFF | TRBD1 | TRBJ2-1 | 15 | TRBV9 | .
TGCGCCAGCAGCCAAGAGCTGGGAGTCACCATATATTTT | CASSQELGVTIYF | . | TRBJ1-3 | 13 | TRBV4-1 | .
TGTGCCAGCAGTTTATTGAGGACGGGGAACACCGGGGAGCTGTTTTTT | CASSLLRTGNTGELFF | . | TRBJ2-2 | 16 | TRBV27 | .
TGTGCCAGCAGCCCAGACGGTTGGAACACTGAAGCTTTCTTT | CASSPDGWNTEAFF | . | TRBJ1-1 | 14 | TRBV5-4 | .
TGTGCCAGCAGCTTTCCACGGAGCGAGCAGTACTTC | CASSFPRSEQYF | . | TRBJ2-7 | 12 | TRBV5-4 | .
TGTGCCAGCAGTTCGAACACTGAAGCTTTCTTT | CASSSNTEAFF | . | TRBJ1-1 | 11 | TRBV28 | .
TGTGCCAGCAGTCGGGACGTCACTGAAGCTTTCTTT | CASSRDVTEAFF | . | TRBJ1-1 | 12 | TRBV28 | many
TGCAGCGTTGGGGGCGGCCACACAGATACGCAGTATTTT | CSVGGGHTDTQYF | . | TRBJ2-3 | 13 | TRBV29-1 | .
TGTGCCAGCTCACCAACAGGGCTTACTACCTACGAGCAGTACTTC | CASSPTGLTTYEQYF | . | TRBJ2-7 | 15 | TRBV18 | .
TGTGCCAGCAGGGGACCCAGGGGGCGTTGGGAGACCCAGTACTTC | CASRGPRGRWETQYF | TRBD1 | TRBJ2-5 | 15 | TRBV2 | .
TGTGCCAGCAGACGGCGGGGGCGGGACACAGATACGCAGTATTTT | CASRRRGRDTDTQYF | . | TRBJ2-3 | 15 | TRBV7-2 | .
TGTGCCAGCAGCTTATTGGGACTAGCGGTCAATGAGCAGTTCTTC | CASSLLGLAVNEQFF | TRBD2 | TRBJ2-1 | 15 | TRBV7-2 | .
TGTGCCAGCAGCTTGGATGGGGGGAATCCCCACGAGCAGTACTTC | CASSLDGGNPHEQYF | . | TRBJ2-7 | 15 | TRBV5-4 | .
TGTGCCAGCAGTTTATCAGGAGCTAGCACAGATACGCAGTATTTT | CASSLSGASTDTQYF | . | TRBJ2-3 | 15 | TRBV28 | .
TGTGCCAGCTCGCCAGAAACAGGGGACGGAGAGACCCAGTACTTC | CASSPETGDGETQYF | TRBD1 | TRBJ2-5 | 15 | TRBV18 | .
TGTGCCAGCAGCTGGGGGACTGAAGATGGCTACACCTTC | CASSWGTEDGYTF | . | TRBJ1-2 | 13 | TRBV5-5 | .
TGTGCCAGCAGTTCCACCCGCCGGGGACTAGGGGGAGAGACCCAGTACTTC | CASSSTRRGLGGETQYF | TRBD2 | TRBJ2-5 | 17 | TRBV28 | .
TGCGCCAGCAGCCACCCACGGGGGGGAGGTTCCTCCTACGAGCAGTACTTC | CASSHPRGGGSSYEQYF | TRBD2 | TRBJ2-7 | 17 | TRBV5-1 | once
TGTGCCAGCAGCGTAGCAGTACAGGGCGGCGGGGAGCTGTTTTTT | CASSVAVQGGGELFF | . | TRBJ2-2 | 15 | TRBV9 | .
TGTGCAAGTCGCTTACTCCGGACTAGCGGCTACGAGCAGTACTTC | CASRLLRTSGYEQYF | . | TRBJ2-7 | 15 | TRBV12-2 | .
TGCGCCAGCAGCTTGAGGGACAGGTTCCACGAGCAGTACTTC | CASSLRDRFHEQYF | TRBD1 | TRBJ2-7 | 14 | TRBV5-1 | .
TGTGCCAGCAGCAAAGTGAGCAGGGATAATGAAAAACTGTTTTTT | CASSKVSRDNEKLFF | . | TRBJ1-4 | 15 | TRBV21-1 | .
TGTGCCAGCAGTGAAGCGCGGGGTTATAGCAATCAGCCCCAGCATTTT | CASSEARGYSNQPQHF | . | TRBJ1-5 | 16 | TRBV6-1 | .
TGTGCCAGCAGTGAACTCAACAGGGACAATGAGCAGTTCTTC | CASSELNRDNEQFF | . | TRBJ2-1 | 14 | TRBV6-1 | .
TGTGCCAGCAGCCTACCGGGACAGGGTACGGAGACCCAGTACTTC | CASSLPGQGTETQYF | TRBD1 | TRBJ2-5 | 15 | TRBV6-1 | .
TGTGCCAGCAGTCGGGACGGAAGTTTACCCTCTAATGAGCAGTTCTTC | CASSRDGSLPSNEQFF | . | TRBJ2-1 | 16 | TRBV6-4 | .
TGTGCCAGCAGCTTAGCCTCTTCTAGCTTTACGCAGTATTTT | CASSLASSSFTQYF | . | TRBJ2-3 | 14 | TRBV7-2 | .
TGTGCCATCAGTTCCGGGACAGGGGGTATAGCGCAGTACTTC | CAISSGTGGIAQYF | TRBD1 | TRBJ2-7 | 14 | TRBV10-3 | .
TGTGCCAGCAGCGGCAGTGAGAACACTGAAGCTTTCTTT | CASSGSENTEAFF | . | TRBJ1-1 | 13 | TRBV21-1 | once
TGCGCCAGCCCTACTGACAGACTCACGGGTAGCAATCAGCCCCAGCATTTT | CASPTDRLTGSNQPQHF | . | TRBJ1-5 | 17 | TRBV23-1 | .
TGTGCCAGCAGTTCCCCCACTAGCGCACGTTCTCGCGAGCAGTACTTC | CASSSPTSARSREQYF | TRBD2 | TRBJ2-7 | 16 | TRBV28 | .
TGTGCCAGCGAGGACCCAGCCTACAATGAGCAGTTCTTC | CASEDPAYNEQFF | . | TRBJ2-1 | 13 | TRBV6-5 | .
TGTGCCAGCAGCTTGGGGACCGAGACCCAGTACTTC | CASSLGTETQYF | . | TRBJ2-5 | 12 | TRBV5-5 | .
TGCGCCAGCAGTGTAAAGGGCAACACTGAAGCTTTCTTT | CASSVKGNTEAFF | . | TRBJ1-1 | 13 | TRBV10-2 | once
TGTGCCAGCAGTGAACTAGCGGGATACAATGAGCAGTTCTTC | CASSELAGYNEQFF | TRBD2 | TRBJ2-1 | 14 | TRBV6-4 | .
TGCGCCAGCAGCTTGGGTACAGGGACCGGACAGCCCCAGCATTTT | CASSLGTGTGQPQHF | . | TRBJ1-5 | 15 | TRBV5-1 | .
TGTGCCATCACCCCGGGCCTAGGTGGAAACACCATATATTTT | CAITPGLGGNTIYF | . | TRBJ1-3 | 14 | TRBV10-3 | .